The next 15 T cell receptor beta chains were all read from a single sample in a study of cytomegalovirus exposure and HLA in healthy donors (dated by TCRdb to 2017 to 2019). The protocol used for the library was the immunoSEQ multiplex PCR assay. A mixture of 60 forward primers for TCR Vbeta segments and 13 reverse primers for TCR Jbeta segments was used in the multiplex PCR. TCRdb obtained this table from immuneACCESS and retained in-frame rearrangements with V and J assigned. These tables miss some clones; where compared with another copy, unresolved V genes account for less than half of the shortfall, and the remainder is unexplained. This sample's table lists tens of thousands of clones. The top ten clonotypes cover around 1.1% of the sample. Input material: PBMCs. These receptors originate from a woman aged 30 to 39 in good health and CMV-seronegative.

Turning to this clone: Distinct nucleotide sequences in the sample also encode this CDR3. The DNA for the CDR3 is TGTGCCTGGGACCGGGGTACCTCCGGAAACACCATATATTTT. Protein: CAWDRGTSGNTIYF. The chain carries TRBV30 and TRBJ1-3; D is undetermined. V was pared by 5 bases and J by 4 bases, with 15 bases between. The CDR3 has 14 amino acids. CDR1 GTSNPN and CDR2 SVGIG come from the germline V gene (reference sequence).

The gene calls are TRBV7-9 and TRBJ2-5; D unresolved. V lost 5 bases, J lost 7 bases, and 8 bases lay in between. The CDR3 runs 11 residues. Germline CDR1 and CDR2: SEHNR and FQNEAQ (reference sequence). The CDR3 sequence: CASSPGATQYF. CDR3 DNA: TGTGCCAGCAGCCCAGGCGCGACCCAGTACTTC.

This chain uses TRBV6-4 with TRBJ2-3; TRBD1 matches 11 bases. This CDR3 has 14 residues. Germline V lookup: CDR1 MRHNA, CDR2 SNTAGT. V was pared by 3 bases and J by 4 bases, with 0 bases of the junction left unmatched. CDR3 residues: CASSEGQGADTQYF. In DNA, the CDR3 is TGTGCCAGCAGTGAGGGACAGGGGGCAGATACGCAGTATTTT.

The V and J genes are TRBV5-1 and TRBJ2-1, with 11 bases identical to TRBD2. This CDR3 is built from 21 residues. The trim removed 2 bases at V and 0 bases at J, leaving 16 bases unmatched. CDR1 and CDR2 from the germline V gene are SGHRS and YFSETQ. The CDR3 protein is CASSLSVTSGGLRSSYNEQFF. The DNA of the CDR3 is TGCGCCAGCAGCTTATCGGTAACTAGCGGGGGATTACGGAGCTCCTACAATGAGCAGTTCTTC.

The rearrangement joins TRBV11-2 to TRBJ2-1; TRBD2 agrees at 14 bases. There are 14 residues in the CDR3. Germline V gives CDR1 SGHAT, CDR2 FQNNGV. V dropped 4 bases and J dropped 8; count of bases not matched to a gene: 1. CDR3 amino acids: CASSSGLAGDEQFF. For the CDR3, the DNA is TGTGCCAGCAGCTCGGGACTAGCGGGAGATGAGCAGTTCTTC.

V gene TRBV10-3 combines with J gene TRBJ1-2; the match to TRBD1 covers 7 bases. The CDR3 is made up of 14 amino acids. CDR1 ENHRY and CDR2 SYGVKD come from the germline V gene. J gave up 8 bases and V 3 bases, and 9 bases lay outside the gene matches. For the CDR3, the DNA is TGTGCCATCAGTGACCCCGGGACAGAGTACGGCTACACCTTC. Encoded protein: CAISDPGTEYGYTF.

V gene TRBV18 combines with J gene TRBJ1-2; D is perhaps TRBD1 (6 bases). In germline, CDR1 is KGHSH, CDR2 LQKENI. Trimming stripped 2 bases from V and 2 bases from J, with 12 bases between. The CDR3 is 15 amino acids. CDR3 sequence reads: CASSPFAGQNYGYTF. The CDR3 DNA reads TGTGCCAGCTCACCATTTGCCGGACAGAACTATGGCTACACCTTC.

The chain links TRBV11-2 to TRBJ2-5, with 8 positions matching TRBD2. V lost 0 bases to trimming and J lost 5 bases; unmatched junction nucleotides: 5. Germline V CDR1 and CDR2: SGHAT, FQNNGV. The CDR3 runs 15 residues. Here the CDR3 reads CASSLERGGLETQYF. The DNA for the CDR3 is TGTGCCAGCAGCTTAGAACGGGGGGGCTTGGAGACCCAGTACTTC. Using reference TRBV11-2 and TRBJ2-5 for the parts outside the CDR3, the full variable domain is EAGVAQSPRYKIIEKRQSVAFWCNPISGHATLYWYQQILGQGPKLLIQFQNNGVVDDSQLPKDRFSAERLKGVDSTLKIQPAKLEDSAVYLCASSLERGGLETQYFGPGTRLLVL.

The chain uses TRBV5-1 and TRBJ2-7; possible D gene TRBD1, 5 bases. This CDR3 contains 13 residues. Germline values: CDR1 SGHRS, CDR2 YFSETQ. With 4 bases removed from V and 7 bases from J, the gap between germline ends came to 15 bases. CDR3 amino acids: CASSQAPGWEQYF. The CDR3 DNA reads as TGCGCCAGCAGCCAGGCACCAGGGTGGGAGCAGTACTTC.

The chain links TRBV6-5 to TRBJ1-5, with 8 bases lining up with TRBD1. The V segment lost 5 bases and the J segment 2 bases; nucleotides outside the gene matches: 2. Germline V CDR1 and CDR2: MNHEY, SVGAGI. The CDR3 has 14 residues. CDR3 region: CASSPDRGNQPQHF. CDR3 in DNA: TGTGCCAGCAGTCCGGACAGGGGCAATCAGCCCCAGCATTTT.

The chain couples TRBV4-2 to TRBJ1-2; perhaps TRBD1 as D (5 bases). Germline CDR1 LGHNA, CDR2 YNFKEQ. This CDR3 has 19 residues. With 4 bases removed from V and 0 bases from J, the gap between germline ends came to 24 bases. In DNA form, the CDR3 reads TGTGCCAGCAGCCTAAGTTTGTCACCGGGACTATCACCTAACTATGGCTACACCTTC. This sequence encodes CASSLSLSPGLSPNYGYTF.

V is TRBV5-3 and J is TRBJ2-7; 9 positions agree with TRBD2. TRBV5-3 is marked as an open reading frame, function uncertain. There are 14 residues in the CDR3. The J segment lost 5 bases and the V segment lost 2 bases, leaving 5 bases of the junction unmatched. The CDR3 reads CARSFGTSTDEQYF. CDR3 bases: TGTGCCAGAAGCTTTGGGACTAGCACCGACGAGCAGTACTTC.

The V gene is TRBV30, the J gene TRBJ1-2, with TRBD1 as a possible D gene (5 bases). Trimming stripped 0 bases from V and 5 bases from J, with 7 bases between. The CDR3 extends over 12 amino acids. CDR1 is GTSNPN and CDR2 is SVGIG in the germline V gene (reference sequence). CDR3 amino acids: CAWSVRGYGYTF. The CDR3 DNA is TGTGCCTGGAGTGTACGGGGGTATGGCTACACCTTC. The full variable domain, with the rest looked up from reference TRBV30 and TRBJ1-2, is SQTIHQWPATLVQPVGSPLSLECTVEGTSNPNLYWYRQAAGRGLQLLFYSVGIGQISSEVPQNLSASRPQDRQFILSSKKLLLSDSGFYLCAWSVRGYGYTFGSGTRLTVV.

The chain employs TRBV5-5 and TRBJ2-7; a weak D match, TRBD2 (6 bases). V lost 4 bases, J lost 0 bases, and 23 bases lay in between. The CDR3 spans 18 residues. Germline lookup yields CDR1 SGHKS and CDR2 YYEKEE (reference sequence). CDR3 in DNA: TGTGCCAGCAGCCCAACCCTCATGGGGCGGGGCAACTCCTACGAGCAGTACTTC. Translating gives CASSPTLMGRGNSYEQYF. Filled out from reference TRBV5-5 and TRBJ2-7, the complete variable domain reads DAGVTQSPTHLIKTRGQQVTLRCSPISGHKSVSWYQQVLGQGPQFIFQYYEKEERGRGNFPDRFSARQFPNYSSELNVNALLLGDSALYLCASSPTLMGRGNSYEQYFGPGTRLTVT.

The rearrangement joins TRBV6-5 to TRBJ2-7; 10 nucleotides line up with TRBD2. The CDR3 totals 12 residues. J was trimmed by 6 bases and V by 6 bases; bases with no gene match: 2. The germline V gene has CDR1 MNHEY and CDR2 SVGAGI. CDR3 nucleotides: TGTGCCAGCAGCCGGACTAGCGGCGAGCAGTACTTC. Its translation is CASSRTSGEQYF.